The 7 T cell receptor beta chains below were found in one sample sequenced in a study of Graves' ophthalmopathy and Graves' hyperthyroidism (dated by TCRdb to 2016 to 2018). Sequencing took place on an Illumina HiSeq 2000. For repertoire sequencing, TCR beta CDR3 regions were amplified from RNA transcripts. A first-round RT-PCR used HTBI primers with the Qiagen OneStep RT-PCR kit, followed by a second-round multiplex PCR, size selection and purification. The raw public data were reprocessed by TCRdb itself: fastp quality trimming at Q25, MiXCR clonotype calling, in-frame beta chains only. Each CDR3 protein gets just one entry, which takes the most common genes and DNA from the rows behind it. The sample table shows roughly 500,000 distinct CDR3 sequences, and approximately 15% are seen once. The ten largest clones take up over 8% of the sample. Sequencing input: blood. These receptors were obtained from a woman in her 30s with Graves' ophthalmopathy. Donor details come from another sample of the same person, matched by shared clones.

There are many counts of this clonotype. The CDR3 loop reads CASTSAIGGDGANYGYTF. The CDR3 DNA follows: TGTGCCAGCACTTCAGCAATTGGGGGGGACGGAGCTAACTATGGCTACACCTTC. The rearrangement joins TRBV6-2 or TRBV6-3 to TRBJ1-2; D possibly corresponds to TRBD1 (5 bases). In germline, CDR1 is MNHEY, CDR2 SVGEGT. The length of the CDR3 is 18 residues. V was shortened by 7 bases and J by 0 bases, with 24 bases between the two germline ends.

This clonotype has at least ten counts. CDR3: CAISWTSGTDEQYF. Here the CDR3 DNA reads TGTGCCATCTCGTGGACTAGCGGGACAGACGAGCAGTACTTC. This chain joins TRBV6-4 and TRBJ2-7, with 12 bases matching TRBD2. This CDR3 contains 14 residues. V trimming: 10 bases; J trimming: 5 bases; junction bases outside the gene matches: 9. Germline CDR1 and CDR2: MRHNA and SNTAGT.

This chain connects TRBV5-1 to TRBJ2-7, with D tentatively TRBD1 (5 bases). Germline V gene lookup returns CDR1 SGHRS and CDR2 YFSETQ. The CDR3 spans 16 residues. V was clipped by 4 bases and J by 0 bases, with 17 bases between them. The CDR3 DNA follows: TGCGCCAGCAGCCCATTCACAGGCCCTAGCTCCTACGAGCAGTACTTC. The encoded protein is CASSPFTGPSSYEQYF.

In its sample, this clonotype was seen many times. The gene calls are TRBV4-1 and TRBJ1-1, with TRBD1 matching 7 bases. This CDR3 contains 14 residues. Germline-derived CDR1 and CDR2 are MGHRA and YSYEKL. V shed 1 base, J shed 8 bases, and the junction held 7 bases outside the gene matches. The CDR3 spells CASSQGEGALEAFF. CDR3 sequence (DNA): TGCGCCAGCAGCCAAGGTGAGGGGGCTTTGGAAGCTTTCTTT.

In the case of this clonotype: Just one base apart from a much larger clone, this may be a read error. The CDR3 ends on some other residue instead of the conserved phenylalanine or tryptophan, so this is likely a read error. J is TRBJ2-7 and V is TRBV18; 7 bases map to TRBD2. This CDR3 is 13 amino acids long. J lost 6 bases, V lost 1 base, and 3 bases had no gene match. Germline V gives CDR1 KGHSH, CDR2 LQKENI. This chain's CDR3 is CASSPRAGVEQYC. DNA of the CDR3: TGTGCCAGCTCACCACGCGCGGGAGTCGAGCAGTACTGC.

This clonotype was found a few times. The chain joins TRBV15 to TRBJ2-4; TRBD2 is a possible D gene (6 bases). Germline loops: CDR1 LNHNV, CDR2 YYDKDF (reference sequence). V was shortened by 3 bases and J by 14 bases, with 20 bases between the two germline ends. The CDR3 totals 14 residues. The CDR3 DNA follows: TGTGCCACCAGCAGGGCTAAACTAGCAGCACTTAAGTACTTC. Translation gives CATSRAKLAALKYF.

This clonotype was counted ten times or more. The chain joins TRBV10-3 to TRBJ1-2; D not resolved. CDR3 length equals 12 residues. The germline V and J ends were trimmed by 0 bases and 8 bases, with 7 bases remaining between them. Germline CDR1 and CDR2: ENHRY and SYGVKD. CDR3 sequence reads: CAISESVGGYTF. The CDR3 DNA is TGTGCCATCAGTGAGTCCGTGGGAGGCTACACCTTC.